The sample holds one count of the clone carrying this TCR beta chain. Its target is unknown. Reverse transcription of 500 to 650 ng total RNA with a constant-region primer produced TCR beta cDNA. Three rounds of nested multiplex PCR with slightly modified ARM-PCR produced TCR beta libraries. The two initial PCR rounds, roughly 11 cycles each, used TRBV1-TRBV30 forward and C-beta reverse primers. TCRdb re-derived calls from the multiplex PCR reads in MiXCR, one entry per CDR3 protein. The data contain 100,000 or so distinct CDR3 sequences, around 83% of them singletons. RNA and DNA were co-extracted from roughly 20-30 mg of unsorted bulk tissue. Tumor samples uniformly had over 75% viable tumor cells. This record belongs to a study of tumor-infiltrating lymphocytes in primary liver carcinoma. Overall study findings and caveats: Significantly larger top-250-clone fractions were found in tumors than in blood (p = 0.039).

This CDR3 contains 15 residues. Germline V lookup: CDR1 SNHLY, CDR2 FYNNEI. Trimming pared 11 bases from V and 10 bases from J, leaving 26 bases between. J is TRBJ2-2 and V is TRBV2, with D possibly TRBD2 on 6 matching bases. Sequencing was done on a sample of liver tumor tissue from sampling region 3. Subset here: tumor region T3, left-lateral pole. The sequence came from a man between 35 and 55 years old with primary liver carcinoma and hepatitis B virus infection. DNA of the CDR3: TGTGCCTGCACTGAAAAGGGGACGGGACTTTCGGAGCTGTTTTTT. Amino acids: CACTEKGTGLSELFF.